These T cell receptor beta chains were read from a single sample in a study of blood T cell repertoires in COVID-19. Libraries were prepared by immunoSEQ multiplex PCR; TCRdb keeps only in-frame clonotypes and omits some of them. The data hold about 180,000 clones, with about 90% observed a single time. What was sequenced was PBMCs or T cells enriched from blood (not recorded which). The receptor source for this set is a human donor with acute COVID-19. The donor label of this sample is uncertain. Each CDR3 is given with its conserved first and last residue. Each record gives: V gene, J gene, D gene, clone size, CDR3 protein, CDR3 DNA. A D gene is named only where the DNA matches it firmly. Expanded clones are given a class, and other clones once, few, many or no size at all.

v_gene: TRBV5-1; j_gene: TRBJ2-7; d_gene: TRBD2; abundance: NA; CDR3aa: CASSRDPRGGVLNEQYF; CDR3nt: TGCGCCAGCAGCCGGGATCCGCGCGGGGGGGTGTTGAACGAGCAGTACTTC
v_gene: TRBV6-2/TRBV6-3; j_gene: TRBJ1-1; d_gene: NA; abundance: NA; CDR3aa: CASSYSTGEAFF; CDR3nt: TGTGCCAGCAGTTACTCAACAGGGGAAGCTTTCTTT
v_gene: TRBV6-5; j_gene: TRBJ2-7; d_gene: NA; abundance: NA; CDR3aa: CASSYSGGLSYEQYF; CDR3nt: TGTGCCAGCAGTTACTCTGGCGGGCTCTCCTACGAGCAGTACTTC
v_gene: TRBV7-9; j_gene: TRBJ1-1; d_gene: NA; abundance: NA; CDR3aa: CASSLDLQGRTEAFF; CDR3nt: TGTGCCAGCAGCTTAGATTTACAGGGAAGGACTGAAGCTTTCTTT
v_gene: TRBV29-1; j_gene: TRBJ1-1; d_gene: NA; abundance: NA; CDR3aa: CSIQGQSGTEAFF; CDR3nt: TGCAGCATCCAGGGTCAATCGGGCACTGAAGCTTTCTTT
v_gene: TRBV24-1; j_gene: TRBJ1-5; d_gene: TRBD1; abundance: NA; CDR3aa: CATSEPGQGEDQPQHF; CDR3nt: TGTGCCACCAGCGAACCGGGACAGGGAGAGGATCAGCCCCAGCATTTT
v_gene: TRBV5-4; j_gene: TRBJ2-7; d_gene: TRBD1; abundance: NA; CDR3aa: CASSHKADRAYEQYF; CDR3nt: TGTGCCAGCAGCCACAAGGCGGACAGGGCGTACGAGCAGTACTTC
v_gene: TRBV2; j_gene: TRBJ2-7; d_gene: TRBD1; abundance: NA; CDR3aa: CASSYPIGTEKYEQYF; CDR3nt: TGTGCCAGCAGCTACCCAATAGGGACAGAGAAATACGAGCAGTACTTC
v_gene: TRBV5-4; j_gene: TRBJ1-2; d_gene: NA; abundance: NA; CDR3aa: CASSKQDGYTF; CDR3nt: TGTGCCAGCAGCAAACAGGATGGCTACACCTTC
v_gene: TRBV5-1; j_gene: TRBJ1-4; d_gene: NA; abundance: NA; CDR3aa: CASSSTTTNEKLFF; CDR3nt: TGCGCCAGCAGCTCCACTACGACTAATGAAAAACTGTTTTTT
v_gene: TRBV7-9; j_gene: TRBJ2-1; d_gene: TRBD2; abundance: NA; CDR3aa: CASSLALAGGYNEQFF; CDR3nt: TGTGCCAGCAGCTTAGCGCTAGCGGGCGGATACAATGAGCAGTTCTTC
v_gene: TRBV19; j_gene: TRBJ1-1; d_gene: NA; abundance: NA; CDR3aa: CASTPAGGWNTEAFF; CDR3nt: TGTGCCAGTACCCCTGCTGGCGGGTGGAACACTGAAGCTTTCTTT
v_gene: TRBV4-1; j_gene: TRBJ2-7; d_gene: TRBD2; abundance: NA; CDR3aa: CASSQPTSGGAKTEQYF; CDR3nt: TGCGCCAGCAGCCAGCCTACTAGCGGGGGGGCCAAGACGGAGCAGTACTTC
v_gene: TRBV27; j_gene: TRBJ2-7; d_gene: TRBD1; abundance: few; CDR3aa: CASSLDRGTYEQYF; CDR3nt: TGTGCCAGCAGTTTGGACAGGGGTACCTACGAGCAGTACTTC
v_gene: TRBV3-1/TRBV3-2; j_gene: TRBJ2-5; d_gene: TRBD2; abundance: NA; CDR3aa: CASSPLAGPQETQYF; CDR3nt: TGTGCCAGCAGCCCCCTAGCGGGCCCCCAAGAGACCCAGTACTTC
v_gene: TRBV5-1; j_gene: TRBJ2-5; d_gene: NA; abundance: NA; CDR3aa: CASRRLPAQETQYF; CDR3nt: TGCGCCAGCAGGCGACTACCTGCCCAAGAGACCCAGTACTTC
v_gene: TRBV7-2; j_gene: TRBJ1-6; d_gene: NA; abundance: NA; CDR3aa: CASSEQVLNSPLHF; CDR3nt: TGTGCCAGCAGCGAACAGGTTCTTAATTCACCCCTCCACTTT
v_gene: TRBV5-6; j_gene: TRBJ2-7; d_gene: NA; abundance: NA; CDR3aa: CASSLGLLTDEQYF; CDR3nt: TGTGCCAGCAGCTTGGGACTGCTAACGGACGAGCAGTACTTC
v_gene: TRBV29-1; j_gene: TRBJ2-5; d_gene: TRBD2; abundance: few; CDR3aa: CSVRGASGGDIQETQYF; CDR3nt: TGCAGCGTCCGAGGAGCTAGCGGGGGGGATATCCAAGAGACCCAGTACTTC
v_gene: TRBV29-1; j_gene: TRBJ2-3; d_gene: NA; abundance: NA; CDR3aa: CSVKESTDTQYF; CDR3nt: TGCAGCGTTAAGGAGAGCACAGATACGCAGTATTTT
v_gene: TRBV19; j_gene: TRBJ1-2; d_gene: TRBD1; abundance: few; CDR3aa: CASSIGTAEGYTF; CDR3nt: TGTGCCAGTAGTATTGGGACAGCGGAAGGCTACACCTTC
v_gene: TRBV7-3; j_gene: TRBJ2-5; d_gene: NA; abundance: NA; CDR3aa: CASSLVGGGETQYF; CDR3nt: TGTGCCAGCAGCTTAGTTGGGGGCGGGGAGACCCAGTACTTC
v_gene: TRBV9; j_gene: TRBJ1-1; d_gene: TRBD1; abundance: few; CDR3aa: CASSVTWDSLAPTNTEAFF; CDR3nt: TGTGCCAGCAGCGTGACCTGGGACAGCTTAGCCCCCACGAACACTGAAGCTTTCTTT
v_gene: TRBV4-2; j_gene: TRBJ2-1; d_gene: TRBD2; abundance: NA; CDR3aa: CASSQEASGRTRDEQFF; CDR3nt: TGTGCCAGCAGCCAAGAGGCTAGCGGGCGGACTAGGGATGAGCAGTTCTTC
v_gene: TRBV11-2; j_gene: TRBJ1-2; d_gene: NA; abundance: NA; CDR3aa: CAGSTQGFGGYTF; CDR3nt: TGTGCCGGCTCAACACAGGGTTTCGGCGGCTACACCTTC
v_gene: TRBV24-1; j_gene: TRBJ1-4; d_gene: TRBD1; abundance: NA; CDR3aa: CATSEGTGGAFRTNEKLFF; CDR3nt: TGTGCCACCAGTGAGGGGACAGGGGGCGCCTTTAGGACTAATGAAAAACTGTTTTTT
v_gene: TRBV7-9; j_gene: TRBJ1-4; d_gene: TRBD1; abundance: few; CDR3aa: CASSLTGVSEKLFF; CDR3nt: TGTGCCAGCAGCTTGACAGGGGTCAGCGAAAAACTGTTTTTT
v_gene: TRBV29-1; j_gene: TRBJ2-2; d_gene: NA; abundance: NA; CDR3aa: CSVSRGSTGELFF; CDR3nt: TGCAGCGTTTCCAGGGGTTCTACCGGGGAGCTGTTTTTT
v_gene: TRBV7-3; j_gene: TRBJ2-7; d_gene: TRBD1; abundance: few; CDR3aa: CASRRQGDSYEQYF; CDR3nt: TGTGCCAGCAGGCGACAGGGGGACTCCTACGAGCAGTACTTC
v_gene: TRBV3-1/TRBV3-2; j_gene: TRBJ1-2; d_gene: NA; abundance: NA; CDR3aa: CASSPELTAYGYTF; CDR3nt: TGTGCCAGCAGCCCAGAACTCACCGCCTATGGCTACACCTTC
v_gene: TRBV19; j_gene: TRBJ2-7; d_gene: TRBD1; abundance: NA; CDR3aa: CASSMGTGGPYEQYF; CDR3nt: TGTGCCAGTAGTATGGGCACAGGGGGACCCTACGAGCAGTACTTC
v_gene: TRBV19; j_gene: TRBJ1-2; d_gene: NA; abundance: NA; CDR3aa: CASSPGDSVYGYTF; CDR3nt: TGTGCCAGTAGCCCGGGAGACTCAGTCTATGGCTACACCTTC
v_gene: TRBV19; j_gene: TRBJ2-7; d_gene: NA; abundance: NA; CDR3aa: CASSSLQGKSYEQYF; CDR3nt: TGTGCCAGTAGTTCCCTCCAGGGGAAATCCTACGAGCAGTACTTC